This TCR beta chain was captured in a study of blood T cell repertoires in COVID-19. At the level of the study: COVID-19 samples from acute and convalescent phases originated in the United States, Italy and Spain. T cells, B-cell-depleted T cells, or PBMCs supplied cDNA or gDNA.

TCRdb keeps only in-frame clones here, not all; method: immunoSEQ multiplex PCR. The sample consists of roughly 86,000 clones, around four fifths of them appearing once. The germline gives CDR1 MNHEY, CDR2 SVGAGI. This CDR3 contains 13 residues. V shed 11 bases and J shed 1 base, with 13 bases lying between them. The sequenced sample was peripheral blood. The rearrangement uses TRBV6-5 and TRBJ2-3; D gene unclear. The receptor was isolated from a man over 45 with acute or convalescent COVID-19. CDR3 in amino acids: CAARGRRTDTQYF. In DNA, the CDR3 is TGTGCCGCACGCGGTCGTCGCACAGATACGCAGTATTTT.